One sample yielded the 5 T cell receptor beta chains listed below, sequenced in a study of tumor-infiltrating lymphocytes in primary liver carcinoma. The tissue used was unsorted bulk material of roughly 17-33 mg. RNA and DNA were co-extracted from it with the AllPrep DNA/RNA mini kit. The researchers produced TCR beta cDNA from roughly 500 ng total RNA with a constant-region primer. Nested multiplex PCR, run for three rounds with slightly modified ARM-PCR, yielded TCR beta libraries. Forward primers for TRBV1-TRBV30 and a C-beta reverse primer served the first two PCR rounds, at about 10 cycles each. Each CDR3 protein gets one entry after TCRdb re-called the multiplex PCR reads with MiXCR. This sample has about 21,000 distinct CDR3 sequences, with about 65% found just once. Sequenced material: liver tumor tissue from sampling region 1. As to subset: tumor region T1, superior pole. The receptors shown here come from a man aged 40-50 years with primary liver carcinoma and hepatitis B virus infection.

Concerning this clonotype: At one end the junction does not follow the germline gene, possibly because of a read error. The chain is built from TRBV29-1 and TRBJ2-1; D is unclear. Germline CDR1 is SQVTM and CDR2 is ANQGSEA. The CDR3 spans 16 residues. CDR3: CRVATLRLWSRQEQLF. As DNA, the CDR3 is TGCAGGGTCGCCACGCTTCGGCTCTGGTCCCGTCAAGAGCAGCTCTTC.

For this clonotype: The junction does not match germline at one end; this may be a read error. The gene calls are TRBV11-2 and TRBJ2-5; D is perhaps TRBD2 (5 bases). The length of the CDR3 is 18 residues. The germline V gene has CDR1 SGHAT and CDR2 FQNNGV. CDR3 protein: CVSSLARLVPGKKETQYF. CDR3 DNA sequence: TGTGTCAGCAGCTTAGCGAGGCTAGTCCCGGGAAAAAAAGAGACCCAGTACTTC.

This clonotype turned up a few times. A much larger clone lies one base from this, so it may be a read error. The V gene is TRBV24-1, the J gene TRBJ2-5; D perhaps matches TRBD1 (5 bases). CDR1 KGHDR and CDR2 SFDVKD come from the germline V gene. Trimming cost V 2 bases and J 5 bases, with 11 bases left between them. This CDR3 contains 14 residues. The CDR3 reads CATSDSGPGETQYF. CDR3 sequence (DNA): TGTGCCACCAGTGATTCCGGCCCAGGGGAGACCCAGTACTTC.

A remark on this clonotype: This may arise from a read error, as a much more abundant clone is one base away. The genes are TRBV11-3 and TRBJ2-2; perhaps TRBD1 as D (5 bases). The V end was cut by 3 bases, the J end by 6 bases, with 11 bases between. The CDR3 spans 14 residues. CDR1 is SGHNT, CDR2 YENEEA, per germline. The CDR3 DNA reads as TGTGCCAGCAGCTTCTCCAGGGTATCCGGGGAGCTGTTTTTT. Protein sequence: CASSFSRVSGELFF.

Notes on this clonotype: With a much larger clone just one base away, this may be a read error. The chain couples TRBV9 to TRBJ2-1; 10 nucleotides align to TRBD2. J lost 8 bases, V lost 4 bases, and 9 bases had no gene match. Germline V lookup: CDR1 SGDLS, CDR2 YYNGEE. The CDR3 has 15 residues. CDR3 sequence: CASSLGTSVRHEQFF. DNA for the CDR3: TGTGCCAGCAGCCTCGGGACTAGCGTGAGGCATGAGCAGTTCTTC.